Below, one T cell receptor beta chain is given with its context. This record comes from a study of T cells in localized non-small cell lung cancer. Measured with immunoSEQ multiplex PCR; TCRdb has only the in-frame clones, and not every one. The sample carries some 40,000 clones, 85% to 95% recorded once. Trimming took 7 bases from V and 0 from J, leaving 4 bases between them. The CDR3 contains 11 residues. Germline CDR1 MDHEN, CDR2 SYDVKM. This receptor was identified in a female donor older than 55 with stage I lung adenocarcinoma. The rearrangement links TRBV28 to TRBJ2-7; D is ambiguous. This specimen was peripheral blood, taken before any cancer treatment. The CDR3 DNA is TGTGCCAGCACGAACTCCTACGAGCAGTACGTC. Translating gives CASTNSYEQYV.